This T cell receptor beta chain was documented in a study of T cell repertoires in cytomegalovirus infection. As for the study in general: Public TCR beta signatures marked donors with CMV infection and the matching HLA.

The V gene's germline CDR1 is SEHNR and CDR2 FQNEAQ (reference sequence). This CDR3 has 15 residues. Trimming at V came to 3 bases and at J to 1 base, leaving 3 bases not matched to a gene. TCRdb itself ran the reads through MiXCR, one entry per CDR3 protein. The sample consists of 310,000 or so distinct CDR3 sequences, over 20% of them appearing once. Material: PBMCs. The TCR sequence derives from a human donor in good health (CMV status not recorded). Some clones in this sample may be carry-over from other donors' samples. The chain combines TRBV7-9 with TRBJ2-7, with 10 nucleotides matching TRBD1. The CDR3 loop reads CASSFGTGASYEQYF. The CDR3 bases are TGTGCCAGCAGCTTTGGGACAGGGGCATCCTACGAGCAGTACTTC.